A selection of T cell receptor beta chains follows, all from one sample in a study of T-cell reconstitution after alpha-beta-depleted transplantation in children. TCRdb reanalysed the PCR reads using MiXCR and keeps one entry per CDR3 protein. The profile covers under 300,000 distinct CDR3 sequences, with around 10% appearing a single time and 23% taken by the ten largest. The specimen was peripheral blood, collected 180 days after TCRalphabeta/CD19-depleted stem cell transplant. The receptors come from a male patient between 2 and 10 years old who had a stem cell transplant for chronic granulomatous disease, so the T cells may come from the graft donor. Both conserved end residues are part of each CDR3. Fields, in order: D gene, J gene, clone size, V gene, CDR3 length, CDR3 DNA, CDR3 protein. A D gene is named only where the DNA matches it firmly. A row's size may be missing; if present it is once, few, many or a size class.

D: .; J: TRBJ2-7; size: many; V: TRBV2; length: 14; DNA: TGTGCCAGCAGTGACCAGCCGGGGAACTACGAGCAGTACTTC; CDR3: CASSDQPGNYEQYF
D: .; J: TRBJ2-3; size: many; V: TRBV20-1; length: 12; DNA: TGCAGTGTGAGGACAGACACAGATACGCAGTATTTT; CDR3: CSVRTDTDTQYF
D: TRBD1; J: TRBJ1-1; size: many; V: TRBV20-1; length: 13; DNA: TGCAGTGCCAACAGGGGGCTGAACACTGAAGCTTTCTTT; CDR3: CSANRGLNTEAFF
D: .; J: TRBJ2-7; size: many; V: TRBV6-1; length: 14; DNA: TGTGCCAGCAGTGAATGGCTGGAATATTACGAGCAGTACTTC; CDR3: CASSEWLEYYEQYF
D: .; J: TRBJ2-3; size: many; V: TRBV20-1; length: 15; DNA: TGCAGTGTCGATTTTTCTGCAGGCAGCACAGATACGCAGTATTTT; CDR3: CSVDFSAGSTDTQYF
D: .; J: TRBJ1-1; size: many; V: TRBV4-2; length: 14; DNA: TGTGCCAGCAGCCAGACAGGTATTGTCACTGAAGCTTTCTTT; CDR3: CASSQTGIVTEAFF
D: TRBD2; J: TRBJ2-3; size: many; V: TRBV28; length: 16; DNA: TGTGCCAGCAGTTTGCCCGGGAGGGTTGGCACAGATACGCAGTATTTT; CDR3: CASSLPGRVGTDTQYF
D: .; J: TRBJ2-1; size: many; V: TRBV12-3/TRBV12-4; length: 17; DNA: TGTGCCAGCAGGGGTTCGTTGGGGGGCCAAACATACAATGAGCAGTTCTTC; CDR3: CASRGSLGGQTYNEQFF
D: .; J: TRBJ2-2; size: many; V: TRBV12-3/TRBV12-4; length: 15; DNA: TGTGCCAGCAGTAGGGGGGCCCTGAACACCGGGGAGCTGTTTTTT; CDR3: CASSRGALNTGELFF
D: TRBD2; J: TRBJ2-5; size: few; V: TRBV19; length: 19; DNA: TGTGCCAGTAGTATGAGACTCCGGGCGACTAGCGGCGTCCAAGAGACCCAGTACTTC; CDR3: CASSMRLRATSGVQETQYF
D: TRBD2; J: TRBJ2-7; size: many; V: TRBV20-1; length: 14; DNA: TGCAGTGCTAGTCATAGCGGGAACTCCTACGAGCAGTACTTC; CDR3: CSASHSGNSYEQYF
D: TRBD2; J: TRBJ2-7; size: many; V: TRBV12-3/TRBV12-4; length: 14; DNA: TGTGCCAGCAGTGTAGCGGGGAGATTCTACGAGCAGTACTTC; CDR3: CASSVAGRFYEQYF
D: TRBD1; J: TRBJ2-1; size: .; V: TRBV7-9; length: 17; DNA: TGTGCCAGCAGCTTACCGACAGGGGCGAGCTCCTACAATGAGCAGTTCTTC; CDR3: CASSLPTGASSYNEQFF
D: TRBD2; J: TRBJ2-7; size: many; V: TRBV20-1; length: 14; DNA: TGCAGTGCAATTAGCGGGGGGGCTACCTACGAGCAGTACTTC; CDR3: CSAISGGATYEQYF
D: TRBD1; J: TRBJ1-2; size: many; V: TRBV29-1; length: 15; DNA: TGCAGCGTTGAAGACGACACAGGGGGCAACTATGGCTACACCTTC; CDR3: CSVEDDTGGNYGYTF
D: TRBD2; J: TRBJ2-3; size: many; V: TRBV13; length: 16; DNA: TGTGCCAGCAGCTCAATTATGACTAGCGGGTCCGATACGCAGTATTTT; CDR3: CASSSIMTSGSDTQYF
D: TRBD2; J: TRBJ2-1; size: many; V: TRBV30; length: 15; DNA: TGTGCCTGGAGTCTAACTAGCGGGCCTTTCAATGAGCAGTTCTTC; CDR3: CAWSLTSGPFNEQFF
D: .; J: TRBJ2-5; size: .; V: TRBV5-4; length: 14; DNA: TGTGCCGGCACCGACCGGGGCGTCCGAGAGACCCAGTACTTC; CDR3: CAGTDRGVRETQYF
D: TRBD2; J: TRBJ2-1; size: many; V: TRBV20-1; length: 14; DNA: TGCAGTGCTTCGAACGGACTAGCGGACAATGAGCAGTTCTTC; CDR3: CSASNGLADNEQFF
D: .; J: TRBJ2-3; size: many; V: TRBV7-2; length: 16; DNA: TGTGCCAGCAGCTCCGGTGGTGGGCCTAGCGTCGGTACGCAGTATTTT; CDR3: CASSSGGGPSVGTQYF
D: .; J: TRBJ2-7; size: many; V: TRBV29-1; length: 13; DNA: TGCAGCGTTGACGAAGGGAGGGGGTCCGAGCAGTACTTC; CDR3: CSVDEGRGSEQYF
D: TRBD1; J: TRBJ1-4; size: many; V: TRBV5-1; length: 15; DNA: TGCGCCAGCAGATCCTTACAGGGGGAAGACGAAAAACTGTTTTTT; CDR3: CASRSLQGEDEKLFF
D: .; J: TRBJ2-7; size: many; V: TRBV4-2; length: 16; DNA: TGTGCCAGCAGCCAAGAGGAGATAGACCTAGTCGACGAGCAGTACTTC; CDR3: CASSQEEIDLVDEQYF
D: TRBD2; J: TRBJ2-2; size: many; V: TRBV5-6; length: 15; DNA: TGTGCCAGCAGGCTAGCGGGAGGGCCCACCGGGGAGCTGTTTTTT; CDR3: CASRLAGGPTGELFF
D: TRBD1; J: TRBJ2-7; size: many; V: TRBV20-1; length: 14; DNA: TGCAGTGCTAGTCCTCGGACAGGGGGAGACGAGCAGTACTTC; CDR3: CSASPRTGGDEQYF
D: TRBD1; J: TRBJ2-7; size: few; V: TRBV3-1; length: 15; DNA: TGTGCCAGCAGCCGGGGACAGGGGAGAAGGGAGGCGCAGTACTTC; CDR3: CASSRGQGRREAQYF
D: .; J: TRBJ2-7; size: many; V: TRBV7-6; length: 15; DNA: TGTGCCAGCAGCTTAGTATTTACACGACTGGACGAGCAGTACTTC; CDR3: CASSLVFTRLDEQYF
D: TRBD2; J: TRBJ2-3; size: .; V: TRBV30; length: 14; DNA: TGTGCCTGGAGCGGGGGCGGGAGGGCCTATACGCAGTATTTT; CDR3: CAWSGGGRAYTQYF
D: .; J: TRBJ2-7; size: many; V: TRBV7-9; length: 14; DNA: TGTGCCAGCAGCTTAGTTGTACAGCCCTACGAGCAGTACTTC; CDR3: CASSLVVQPYEQYF
D: .; J: TRBJ2-7; size: .; V: TRBV5-4; length: 15; DNA: TGTGCCAGCAGCACAGGGACACTGAGCTCCTACGAGCAGTACTTC; CDR3: CASSTGTLSSYEQYF
D: .; J: TRBJ1-6; size: many; V: TRBV4-3; length: 17; DNA: TGCGCCAGCAGCCACATGGGCGGGGGCCAAAACTATTCACCCCTCCACTTT; CDR3: CASSHMGGGQNYSPLHF
D: TRBD1; J: TRBJ2-3; size: many; V: TRBV7-2; length: 16; DNA: TGTGCCAGCAGGACGGGACAGGGGGCCGGTACAGATACGCAGTATTTT; CDR3: CASRTGQGAGTDTQYF
D: .; J: TRBJ1-1; size: many; V: TRBV29-1; length: 14; DNA: TGCAGCGTTGAAGGTCAAGGGTCTGTCACTGAAGCTTTCTTT; CDR3: CSVEGQGSVTEAFF
D: TRBD2; J: TRBJ2-7; size: many; V: TRBV5-1; length: 14; DNA: TGCGCCAGCAGCTTCCGGGAGGGCCTAGGCGAGCAGTACTTC; CDR3: CASSFREGLGEQYF
D: TRBD2; J: TRBJ2-2; size: .; V: TRBV19; length: 18; DNA: TGTGCCACTCAACCGCGGGGGGCCTTCGGGCTTGGCACCGGGGAGCTGTTTTTT; CDR3: CATQPRGAFGLGTGELFF
D: .; J: TRBJ2-5; size: many; V: TRBV12-3/TRBV12-4; length: 11; DNA: TGTGCCAGCAGCTTCAGATTGACCCAGTACTTC; CDR3: CASSFRLTQYF
D: .; J: TRBJ2-3; size: many; V: TRBV4-3; length: 15; DNA: TGCGCCAGCAGCCAAGTTGCTAGCCTGCTGGATACGCAGTATTTT; CDR3: CASSQVASLLDTQYF
D: .; J: TRBJ2-1; size: many; V: TRBV20-1; length: 13; DNA: TGCAGTGCTAGTAAATTATTGCACAATGAGCAGTTCTTC; CDR3: CSASKLLHNEQFF
D: .; J: TRBJ2-1; size: many; V: TRBV5-5; length: 13; DNA: TGTGCCAGCAGCGTATACGGACAGATTGAGCAGTTCTTC; CDR3: CASSVYGQIEQFF